This entry lists 22 T cell receptor beta chains sequenced from one sample in a study of T cell responses to AZD1222 COVID-19 vaccine. Repertoires were generated with immunoSEQ multiplex PCR, while TCRdb's copy carries only in-frame clones and drops some. The sample records about 160,000 clones, roughly 90% being singletons. This specimen consisted of peripheral blood, obtained 28 days after the second AZD1222 dose. The receptors shown here come from an adult who received the AZD1222 COVID-19 vaccine.

The chain combines TRBV5-5 with TRBJ1-3; D may be TRBD1 (5 bases). Trimming stripped 0 bases from V and 7 bases from J, with 14 bases between. In germline, CDR1 is SGHKS, CDR2 YYEKEE (reference sequence). This CDR3 contains 15 residues. CDR3 residues: CASSLGSQGGNTIYF. The CDR3 DNA follows: TGTGCCAGCAGCTTGGGTTCCCAGGGTGGGAACACCATATATTTT.

The chain links TRBV5-4 to TRBJ1-2; weak D call: TRBD1 (5 bases). Trimming cost V 4 bases and J 9 bases, with 16 bases left between them. CDR3 size: 13 residues. Germline values: CDR1 SGHNT, CDR2 YYREEE (reference sequence). CDR3 nucleotides: TGTGCCAGCAGCCCGGGGACGGAACTTAGCTACACCTTC. Translated, it gives CASSPGTELSYTF.

V usage is TRBV24-1 and J usage is TRBJ1-5; 9 bases are a match to TRBD1. Losses at the gene ends were 12 bases for V and 9 bases for J; bases not matched to a gene: 11. The length of the CDR3 is 13 residues. CDR1 KGHDR and CDR2 SFDVKD come from the germline V gene. As DNA, the CDR3 is TGTGCCGTTCGGGACAGGGCGCCCCTGCCCCAGCATTTT. Protein: CAVRDRAPLPQHF.

The gene calls are TRBV3-1 (or the pseudogene TRBV3-2) and TRBJ1-3; the D is unclear. Germline lookup yields CDR1 LGHDT and CDR2 YNNKEL (reference sequence). The CDR3 extends over 12 amino acids. The germline V and J ends were trimmed by 4 bases and 4 bases, with 5 bases remaining between them. As DNA, the CDR3 is TGTGCCAGCAGCCGTGGGGGAAACACCATATATTTT. Protein: CASSRGGNTIYF.

The gene calls are TRBV5-5 and TRBJ2-7, with D possibly being TRBD2 (6 bases). Germline CDR1 reads SGHKS; CDR2 reads YYEKEE (reference sequence). The CDR3 has 17 amino acids. The V end lost 0 bases, the J end lost 3 bases, and 19 bases lay between the germline ends. Here the CDR3 DNA reads TGTGCCAGCAGCTTGGCCGTCGGAGGGGCATTCAACTACGAGCAGTACTTC. Its protein product is CASSLAVGGAFNYEQYF.

V usage is TRBV27 and J usage is TRBJ1-1; D gene uncertain. V lost 6 bases, J lost 10 bases, and 24 bases lay in between. Germline V gene data show CDR1 as MNHEY and CDR2 as SMNVEV (reference sequence). CDR3 length: 15 amino acids. Here the CDR3 DNA reads TGTGCCAGCAGCGCCGGGAGCTACCCAACGGGTAGAGCTTTCTTT. Amino acid sequence: CASSAGSYPTGRAFF.

V is TRBV10-1 and J is TRBJ1-2; D unresolved. Germline lookup yields CDR1 WNHNN and CDR2 SYGVQD (reference sequence). V lost 3 bases to trimming and J lost 6 bases, with 11 bases between them. This CDR3 is 13 amino acids long. CDR3 region: CASSDSLSNGYTF. The CDR3 DNA reads as TGCGCCAGCAGTGATAGCCTAAGCAATGGCTACACCTTC.

The rearrangement uses TRBV4-1 and TRBJ1-1; D unresolved. The CDR3 consists of 14 residues. CDR1 is MGHRA, CDR2 YSYEKL, per germline. Trimming removed 0 bases from V and 1 base from J, with 6 bases in between. DNA for the CDR3: TGCGCCAGCAGCCAAGATCGGGAGAACACTGAAGCTTTCTTT. Residues: CASSQDRENTEAFF.

The rearrangement joins TRBV25-1 to TRBJ1-2, with D tentatively TRBD1 (5 bases). V gave up 6 bases and J gave up 2 bases, with 13 bases separating them. The CDR3 totals 14 residues. Germline assignment: CDR1 MGHDK and CDR2 SYGVNS. CDR3 sequence (DNA): TGTGCCAGCAGCCTTTCGGGGGGGAACTATGGCTACACCTTC. It translates to CASSLSGGNYGYTF.

This chain joins TRBV30 and TRBJ1-5; D not resolved. Trimming pared 3 bases from V and 9 bases from J, leaving 15 bases between. This CDR3 has 13 amino acids. Per the germline V gene, CDR1 is GTSNPN and CDR2 is SVGIG (reference sequence). CDR3 region: CAWRAGNDGPQHF. CDR3 coding DNA: TGTGCCTGGAGAGCAGGTAATGATGGGCCCCAGCATTTT.

The V and J genes are TRBV29-1 and TRBJ1-2; D is unresolved. Trimming removed 1 base from V and 7 bases from J, with 7 bases in between. The CDR3 runs 11 residues. CDR1 is SQVTM, CDR2 ANQGSEA, per germline. CDR3 protein: CSVEGTRGYTF. Written as DNA, the CDR3 is TGCAGCGTTGAAGGGACTCGTGGCTACACCTTC.

The chain joins TRBV6-5 to TRBJ2-3, with 10 bases lining up with TRBD2. J was trimmed by 9 bases and V by 4 bases; bases with no gene match: 13. The CDR3 consists of 16 residues. Germline V gives CDR1 MNHEY, CDR2 SVGAGI. CDR3 loop: CASSFGSGGAGATQYF. CDR3 bases: TGTGCCAGCAGTTTCGGAAGCGGGGGGGCCGGTGCCACGCAGTATTTT.

This clone has just a few counts. This rearrangement joins TRBV4-3 to TRBJ1-5; D unresolved. Per the germline V gene, CDR1 is LGHNA and CDR2 is YSLEER. Between the trimmed V and J ends, which lost 0 bases and 3 bases, there was a span of 15 bases. This CDR3 is built from 17 residues. The CDR3 bases are TGCGCCAGCAGCCAAGATCGAGGGAGTAGGGTCAATCAGCCCCAGCATTTT. Its translation: CASSQDRGSRVNQPQHF.

The V gene is TRBV4-2, the J gene TRBJ1-2; TRBD1 is a possible D gene (5 bases). The CDR3 contains 14 residues. CDR1 and CDR2 (germline): LGHNA, YNFKEQ. The ends were cut back, 6 bases at V and 6 bases at J, with 17 bases in the middle. This CDR3 reads CASSPGTMKDGYTF. The DNA for the CDR3 is TGTGCCAGCAGTCCCGGGACGATGAAGGATGGCTACACCTTC.

The rearrangement uses TRBV27 and TRBJ1-1; tentatively, D is TRBD1 (6 bases). With 5 bases removed from V and 9 bases from J, the gap between germline ends came to 22 bases. The CDR3 runs to 15 residues. Germline CDR1 reads MNHEY; CDR2 reads SMNVEV (reference sequence). This CDR3 is CASSQYRDRTTKAFF. In DNA form, the CDR3 reads TGTGCCAGCAGTCAGTACAGGGATAGAACCACCAAAGCTTTCTTT.

V usage is TRBV6-1 and J usage is TRBJ1-3; D not certain. Germline V gene sequence: CDR1 MNHNS, CDR2 SASEGT. The CDR3 loop spans 16 amino acids. V was cut by 1 base and J by 0 bases, with 10 bases left in between. The CDR3 reads CASSEGSLHSGNTIYF. The DNA for the CDR3 is TGTGCCAGCAGTGAAGGGTCCCTGCACTCTGGAAACACCATATATTTT.

The V and J genes are TRBV15 and TRBJ1-1; maybe TRBD1 (6 bases). The CDR3 spans 16 residues. V was trimmed by 0 bases and J by 1 base, leaving 12 bases between them. Germline assignment: CDR1 LNHNV and CDR2 YYDKDF (reference sequence). The CDR3 loop is CATSRDRGESNTEAFF. The CDR3 region has the DNA TGTGCCACCAGCAGAGATAGGGGGGAGTCGAACACTGAAGCTTTCTTT.

This clone was counted only a few times. J is TRBJ2-4 and V is TRBV7-2, with D hard to call. The CDR3 runs to 13 residues. V dropped 0 bases and J dropped 3 bases, with 3 bases sitting between them. Germline V gene lookup returns CDR1 SGHTA and CDR2 FQGNSA. This CDR3 is CASSLADKNIQYF. The CDR3 nucleotides are TGTGCCAGCAGCTTAGCGGACAAAAACATTCAGTACTTC. The whole variable domain, filled in from reference TRBV7-2 and TRBJ2-4, reads GAGVSQSPSNKVTEKGKDVELRCDPISGHTALYWYRQSLGQGLEFLIYFQGNSAPDKSGLPSDRFSAERTGGSVSTLTIQRTQQEDSAVYLCASSLADKNIQYFGAGTRLSVL.

V usage is TRBV6-5 and J usage is TRBJ1-1, with D unclear. This CDR3 has 15 amino acids. Germline-derived CDR1 and CDR2 are MNHEY and SVGAGI. The V and J ends lost 6 bases and 0 bases respectively, with 14 bases between them. The DNA for the CDR3 is TGTGCCAGCAGAGGTTCAGGTCGCATGAACACTGAAGCTTTCTTT. Its protein product is CASRGSGRMNTEAFF.

V is TRBV7-9 and J is TRBJ1-4; TRBD1 matches 8 bases. Germline V lookup: CDR1 SEHNR, CDR2 FQNEAQ (reference sequence). The CDR3 totals 16 residues. J gave up 2 bases and V 3 bases, and 5 bases lay outside the gene matches. The CDR3 reads CASSFRTGTTNEKLFF. In DNA, the CDR3 is TGTGCCAGCAGCTTTCGGACAGGGACGACTAATGAAAAACTGTTTTTT.

The rearrangement uses TRBV19 and TRBJ1-4; tentative D call: TRBD1 (5 bases). Trimming removed 5 bases at V and 7 bases at J, with 11 bases between. This CDR3 is built from 13 residues. The germline V gene has CDR1 LNHDA and CDR2 SQIVND (reference sequence). The CDR3 sequence: CASSQTGSEKLFF. The DNA of the CDR3 is TGTGCCAGTAGTCAAACAGGTTCTGAAAAACTGTTTTTT.

There are a few counts of this clone. The chain is built from TRBV7-2 and TRBJ1-1, with D unclear. V lost 2 bases to trimming and J lost 7 bases, with 20 bases between them. Germline V CDR1 and CDR2: SGHTA, FQGNSA. CDR3 length: 16 amino acids. CDR3 sequence: CASSLIADEGRFEAFF. The CDR3 DNA reads as TGTGCCAGCAGCTTAATCGCTGATGAGGGCCGTTTTGAAGCTTTCTTT.